The clone carrying this T cell receptor (beta chain) was observed a few times. Its antigen remains unknown. MiXCR, run by TCRdb on the 5' RACE reads, gives a single entry per CDR3 protein. The top ten clones hold around a fifth of a sample with around 250,000 distinct CDR3 sequences, over 9% of them seen once. These data are taken from a study of T-cell memory formation after mild COVID-19. Across the study: Largely donor-specific sequence clusters came from two donors. Broader study findings: Contracting clones, day 15 to 85, had balanced CD4/CD8, and later expanders favored CD4+. Some clones that responded turned up in pre-infection memory, which suggests that cross-reactive memory joined in.

The receptor was derived from a man aged 18 to 35 who had mild COVID-19 (a few samples of this study predate the infection). Cell type and time point are not known. Material for sequencing was PBMCs or a T cell subset sorted from them (not recorded which).

The CDR3 coding sequence is TGCGCCAGCAGCCGGAGTAGCGGGGGGAACAAAAACATTCAGTACTTC. This codes for CASSRSSGGNKNIQYF. The rearrangement links TRBV4-1 to TRBJ2-4; TRBD2 agrees at 10 bases. The CDR3 is 16 amino acids. CDR1 and CDR2 (germline): MGHRA, YSYEKL. Trimming cost V 4 bases and J 3 bases; bases outside gene matches: 6.